This record covers a single T cell receptor (beta chain). Antigen unknown. The sample belongs to a study of beta chain features in type 1 diabetes. Study conclusions and caveats: There was a possibility that cDNA sequencing over-represented cells with high TCR expression.

Isolated RNA was reverse transcribed in full, so expressed TCRB transcripts were sequenced. Sequenced by immunoSEQ multiplex PCR; TCRdb stores in-frame clones only, minus some. The table records just over 600,000 clones, about 16% of them present only once. Germline values: CDR1 WSHSY, CDR2 SAAADI. The CDR3 is made up of 14 amino acids. Between the trimmed V and J ends, which lost 6 bases and 1 base, there was a span of 11 bases. The sequenced sample was naive CD4+ T cells from blood. The sequence came from a man between 18 and 29 years old in good health. V is TRBV10-2 and J is TRBJ2-3, with D possibly matching TRBD2 (5 bases). CDR3 amino acids: CASRGMRGTDTQYF. In nucleotides, the CDR3 is TGCGCCAGCAGGGGGATGCGGGGCACAGATACGCAGTATTTT.